Given below is one T cell receptor (beta chain) in context. The sample originates from a study of cytomegalovirus exposure and HLA in healthy donors. PCR employed 60 Vbeta and 13 Jbeta primers. Method: immunoSEQ multiplex PCR; TCRdb's copy keeps in-frame clones and lacks some. The sample has over 95,000 clones; 74% are singletons. V shed 5 bases and J 5 bases; nucleotides not matched to a gene: 3. This CDR3 is built from 13 residues. Germline-derived CDR1 and CDR2 are SEHNR and FQNEAQ (reference sequence). This rearrangement joins TRBV7-9 to TRBJ2-5, with 9 bases matching TRBD2. The sequence was obtained from a woman in her forties in good health and CMV-seropositive. The sample comprised PBMCs. For the CDR3, the DNA is TGTGCCAGCAGCCGTGGACTAGCGGAGACCCAGTACTTC. Translating it yields CASSRGLAETQYF.